This TCR beta chain was captured in a study of OX40 agonist ivuxolimab in advanced cancers. The germline V and J ends were trimmed by 5 bases and 7 bases, with 24 bases remaining between them. This CDR3 is built from 16 residues. Germline assignment: CDR1 SGHTA and CDR2 FQGNSA. Clones were read by immunoSEQ multiplex PCR, and TCRdb kept only the in-frame ones, dropping some. Here the sample spans some 60,000 clones, roughly nine tenths being singletons. This TCR was recovered from an adult with an advanced solid tumor such as melanoma, head and neck, liver or kidney cancer. The gene calls are TRBV7-2 and TRBJ2-7, with D perhaps matching TRBD1 or TRBD2 (5 bases each). The sample consisted of CD4+ or CD8+ T cells sorted from blood, taken in a trial of the OX40 agonist ivuxolimab. CDR3 loop: CASSTPLSGRDGEQYF. Here the CDR3 DNA reads TGTGCCAGCAGCACCCCACTCAGCGGCCGGGACGGGGAGCAGTACTTC.